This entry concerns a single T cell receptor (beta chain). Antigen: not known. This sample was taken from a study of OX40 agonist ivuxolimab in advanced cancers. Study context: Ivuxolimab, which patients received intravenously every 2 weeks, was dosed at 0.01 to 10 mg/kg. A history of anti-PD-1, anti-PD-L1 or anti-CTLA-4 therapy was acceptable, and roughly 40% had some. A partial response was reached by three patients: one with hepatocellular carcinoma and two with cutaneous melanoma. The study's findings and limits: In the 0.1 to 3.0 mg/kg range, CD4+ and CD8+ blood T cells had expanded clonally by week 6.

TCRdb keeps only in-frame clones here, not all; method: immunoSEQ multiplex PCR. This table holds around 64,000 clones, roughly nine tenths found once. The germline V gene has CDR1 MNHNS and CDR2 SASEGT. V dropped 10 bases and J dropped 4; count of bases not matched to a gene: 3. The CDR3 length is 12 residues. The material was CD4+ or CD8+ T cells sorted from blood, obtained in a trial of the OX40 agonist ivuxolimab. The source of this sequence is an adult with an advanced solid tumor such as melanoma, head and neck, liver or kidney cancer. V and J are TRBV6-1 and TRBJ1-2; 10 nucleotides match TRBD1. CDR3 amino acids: CATGTGAYGYTF. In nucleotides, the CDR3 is TGTGCCACCGGGACAGGGGCCTATGGCTACACCTTC.